Listed below are T cell receptor beta chains from one sample, sequenced in a study of cytomegalovirus exposure and HLA in healthy donors. The table came from immunoSEQ multiplex PCR; TCRdb's copy has only in-frame clones and leaves some out. The sample lists approximately 80,000 clones; roughly 73% were seen once. Material: PBMCs. These receptor sequences come from a woman between 40 and 50 years old in good health and CMV-seropositive. CDR3s include the opening cysteine and the closing phenylalanine or tryptophan. A D gene is named only where the DNA matches it firmly. Clone size is stated in some rows and not others, as once, few, many or a class when expanded.

clone size: NA; V gene: TRBV5-4; J gene: TRBJ2-7; D gene: TRBD1; CDR3 protein: CASSLAPHRRGQTYEQYF; CDR3 DNA: TGTGCCAGCAGCTTAGCCCCACATAGAAGGGGGCAGACCTACGAGCAGTACTTC
clone size: NA; V gene: TRBV4-3; J gene: TRBJ2-1; D gene: TRBD2; CDR3 protein: CASSQAQVSSGNNEQFF; CDR3 DNA: TGCGCCAGCAGCCAAGCCCAGGTTTCTAGCGGAAACAATGAGCAGTTCTTC
clone size: once; V gene: TRBV19; J gene: TRBJ2-7; D gene: TRBD2; CDR3 protein: CASSRGTSDSYEQYF; CDR3 DNA: TGTGCCAGTAGCCGCGGGACTAGCGACAGCTACGAGCAGTACTTC
clone size: NA; V gene: TRBV27; J gene: TRBJ2-2; D gene: NA; CDR3 protein: CASSSRLGTGELFF; CDR3 DNA: TGTGCCAGCAGTTCGAGGCTGGGCACCGGGGAGCTGTTTTTT
clone size: NA; V gene: TRBV5-4; J gene: TRBJ2-1; D gene: NA; CDR3 protein: CASSLSGSSSYNEQFF; CDR3 DNA: TGTGCCAGCAGCTTGTCCGGGAGTTCGTCCTACAATGAGCAGTTCTTC
clone size: once; V gene: TRBV28; J gene: TRBJ2-5; D gene: NA; CDR3 protein: CASSLGRPETQYF; CDR3 DNA: TGTGCCAGCAGTTTGGGGAGACCGGAGACCCAGTACTTC
clone size: NA; V gene: TRBV4-1; J gene: TRBJ1-5; D gene: NA; CDR3 protein: CASSQEVSRRYQPQHF; CDR3 DNA: TGCGCCAGCAGCCAAGAGGTTAGTAGGAGGTATCAGCCCCAGCATTTT
clone size: once; V gene: TRBV27; J gene: TRBJ1-5; D gene: NA; CDR3 protein: CASSLSYREAQHF; CDR3 DNA: TGTGCCAGCAGTTTATCGTACCGGGAGGCCCAGCATTTT
clone size: NA; V gene: TRBV7-2; J gene: TRBJ1-5; D gene: TRBD1; CDR3 protein: CASSPDRDQPQHF; CDR3 DNA: TGTGCCAGCAGCCCAGACAGGGATCAGCCCCAGCATTTT
clone size: NA; V gene: TRBV28; J gene: TRBJ2-1; D gene: NA; CDR3 protein: CASSLSLGFGSFNEQFF; CDR3 DNA: TGTGCCAGCAGTTTATCTCTAGGGTTCGGGAGTTTCAATGAGCAGTTCTTC
clone size: many; V gene: TRBV5-5; J gene: TRBJ1-1; D gene: NA; CDR3 protein: CASSFRVEIPEAFF; CDR3 DNA: TGTGCCAGCAGCTTTCGGGTAGAGATTCCTGAAGCTTTCTTT
clone size: once; V gene: TRBV5-1; J gene: TRBJ1-4; D gene: NA; CDR3 protein: CASSFYRTDEKLFF; CDR3 DNA: TGCGCCAGCAGCTTTTACAGGACGGATGAAAAACTGTTTTTT
clone size: NA; V gene: TRBV16; J gene: TRBJ2-7; D gene: TRBD2; CDR3 protein: CASSSLAGGYEQYF; CDR3 DNA: TGTGCCAGCAGCTCCCTAGCGGGGGGTTACGAGCAGTACTTC
clone size: NA; V gene: TRBV7-2; J gene: TRBJ1-2; D gene: TRBD1; CDR3 protein: CASSKGQGASGYTF; CDR3 DNA: TGTGCCAGCAGCAAGGGACAGGGGGCTAGTGGCTACACCTTC
clone size: NA; V gene: TRBV4-3; J gene: TRBJ1-6; D gene: NA; CDR3 protein: CASSQDVSENSPLHF; CDR3 DNA: TGCGCCAGCAGCCAAGACGTCAGCGAGAATTCACCCCTCCACTTT
clone size: once; V gene: TRBV5-4; J gene: TRBJ1-1; D gene: TRBD1; CDR3 protein: CASSPQGNRAFF; CDR3 DNA: TGTGCCAGCAGCCCACAGGGGAATAGGGCTTTCTTT
clone size: NA; V gene: TRBV6-5; J gene: TRBJ2-1; D gene: TRBD2; CDR3 protein: CASSYEGGRPNEQFF; CDR3 DNA: TGTGCCAGCAGTTACGAGGGCGGGAGGCCGAATGAGCAGTTCTTC
clone size: NA; V gene: TRBV18; J gene: TRBJ2-7; D gene: TRBD1; CDR3 protein: CASSPRQGDEQYF; CDR3 DNA: TGTGCCAGCTCACCACGACAGGGTGATGAGCAGTACTTC
clone size: NA; V gene: TRBV13; J gene: TRBJ2-3; D gene: TRBD2; CDR3 protein: CASSERLAGDSDTQYF; CDR3 DNA: TGTGCCAGCAGCGAAAGACTAGCGGGAGATTCGGATACGCAGTATTTT
clone size: NA; V gene: TRBV6-5; J gene: TRBJ1-6; D gene: TRBD1; CDR3 protein: CASSPRQGLPLHF; CDR3 DNA: TGTGCCAGCAGTCCTCGACAGGGGTTACCCCTCCACTTT
clone size: NA; V gene: TRBV29-1; J gene: TRBJ1-1; D gene: NA; CDR3 protein: CSVRRPQTGSTEAFF; CDR3 DNA: TGCAGCGTTAGGCGACCGCAAACAGGGAGCACTGAAGCTTTCTTT
clone size: NA; V gene: TRBV5-4; J gene: TRBJ1-1; D gene: TRBD1; CDR3 protein: CASSRQGINTEAFF; CDR3 DNA: TGTGCCAGCAGTCGACAGGGGATCAACACTGAAGCTTTCTTT
clone size: NA; V gene: TRBV18; J gene: TRBJ2-5; D gene: NA; CDR3 protein: CASSNRGTARQETQYF; CDR3 DNA: TGTGCCAGCTCAAACCGCGGGACAGCTAGACAAGAGACCCAGTACTTC
clone size: few; V gene: TRBV9; J gene: TRBJ1-4; D gene: NA; CDR3 protein: CASSVGQAEEKLFF; CDR3 DNA: TGTGCCAGCAGCGTAGGACAGGCAGAGGAAAAACTGTTTTTT
clone size: NA; V gene: TRBV27; J gene: TRBJ1-4; D gene: TRBD1; CDR3 protein: CASTKTGAGEKLFF; CDR3 DNA: TGTGCCAGCACCAAGACAGGGGCGGGAGAAAAACTGTTTTTT
clone size: NA; V gene: TRBV7-3; J gene: TRBJ2-3; D gene: TRBD2; CDR3 protein: CASSPAPGLAGGVDTQYF; CDR3 DNA: TGTGCCAGCAGCCCCGCCCCGGGACTAGCTGGAGGGGTAGATACGCAGTATTTT
clone size: NA; V gene: TRBV4-1; J gene: TRBJ2-7; D gene: TRBD1; CDR3 protein: CASSQGGRQGVYEQYF; CDR3 DNA: TGCGCCAGCAGCCAAGGAGGAAGACAGGGAGTCTACGAGCAGTACTTC
clone size: once; V gene: TRBV6-6; J gene: TRBJ1-5; D gene: NA; CDR3 protein: CASNLPNQPQHF; CDR3 DNA: TGTGCCAGCAATCTACCCAATCAGCCCCAGCATTTT
clone size: NA; V gene: TRBV23-1; J gene: TRBJ2-5; D gene: TRBD2; CDR3 protein: CASSPQRETSLGFQETQYF; CDR3 DNA: TGCGCCAGCAGTCCCCAGCGGGAGACGAGTTTAGGCTTCCAAGAGACCCAGTACTTC
clone size: NA; V gene: TRBV4-3; J gene: TRBJ2-7; D gene: TRBD2; CDR3 protein: CASSTSTSGAYEQYF; CDR3 DNA: TGCGCCAGCAGCACTTCGACTAGCGGGGCCTACGAGCAGTACTTC
clone size: NA; V gene: TRBV7-2; J gene: TRBJ2-7; D gene: NA; CDR3 protein: CASSLPMRDEQYF; CDR3 DNA: TGTGCCAGCAGCCTCCCGATGCGCGACGAGCAGTACTTC
clone size: NA; V gene: TRBV7-9; J gene: TRBJ1-2; D gene: NA; CDR3 protein: CASSVQVDDGYTF; CDR3 DNA: TGTGCCAGCAGCGTCCAGGTCGACGATGGCTACACCTTC
clone size: NA; V gene: TRBV11-2; J gene: TRBJ1-1; D gene: TRBD1; CDR3 protein: CASRDLQTGFAEAFF; CDR3 DNA: TGTGCCAGCAGAGACCTACAGACAGGGTTTGCTGAAGCTTTCTTT
clone size: NA; V gene: TRBV9; J gene: TRBJ2-7; D gene: TRBD1; CDR3 protein: CASSEGALSYEQYF; CDR3 DNA: TGTGCCAGCAGCGAGGGGGCCCTTTCCTACGAGCAGTACTTC
clone size: NA; V gene: TRBV11-1; J gene: TRBJ1-6; D gene: NA; CDR3 protein: CASSFLSDSPLHF; CDR3 DNA: TGTGCCAGCAGCTTTCTTTCCGATTCACCCCTCCACTTT
clone size: NA; V gene: TRBV2; J gene: TRBJ2-7; D gene: NA; CDR3 protein: CASSPRQETYEQYF; CDR3 DNA: TGTGCCAGCAGTCCCAGACAGGAAACCTACGAGCAGTACTTC